Reported below is one T cell receptor beta chain. Its target antigen remains unknown. No base qualities exist here, and no much larger clone lies one base off it. Library construction relied on the immunoSEQ multiplex PCR assay. TCRdb retrieved this table from immuneACCESS and kept in-frame rearrangements only. Not all clones are present; in checked studies, unresolved V genes account for under half, and no reason is known for the remainder. The sample has about 140,000 clones on record, 80% to 95% of them singletons. Of the sample, roughly 12% falls within the top ten clones. This sample is drawn from a study of control samples from healthy donors and cancer patients (dated by TCRdb to the early 2020s). From the germline V gene, CDR1 is SNHLY and CDR2 is FYNNEI. The CDR3 starts with the cysteine, ends with the phenylalanine, and has 12 residues. The entry retains the CDR3 DNA only, 36 bases that are in frame from base 1. The V end loses 2 bases and the J end loses 5 bases, and a stretch of 6 bases separates them.

This TCR was sampled from a man aged 30 to 45 in good health. Sample: blood. The rearranged chain carries TRBV2 and TRBJ1-2; the D gene is not confidently resolved. The CDR3 corresponds to CASSERLYGYTF. In nucleotides, the sequence is TGTGCCAGCAGTGAAAGACTTTATGGCTACACCTTC.